This T cell receptor beta chain was observed in a study of T cell responses to AZD1222 COVID-19 vaccine. Study-wide background: Second-dose groups at about 4 or about 12 weeks were pooled.

V was pared by 0 bases and J by 2 bases, with 20 bases between. The CDR3 covers 20 residues. Germline V gene data show CDR1 as MNHEY and CDR2 as SVGEGT. General study findings and limits: Spike-spanning, vaccine-associated CD4 TCRs were dominant at 160-218 and 743-854.

As to this clone: The antigen is unknown.

Sequencing was performed with immunoSEQ multiplex PCR; in TCRdb, only in-frame clones are kept and a portion is missing. Among fewer than 200,000 clones listed, almost 90% were seen once. This receptor was taken from an adult in good health. The sample in question was peripheral blood, obtained on day 0 of AZD1222 vaccination. The V and J genes are TRBV6-2 or TRBV6-3 and TRBJ1-6; D call uncertain. The DNA for the CDR3 is TGTGCCAGCAGTTACTCCCTTCGGGAGCCAGCGGACCCCTATAATTCACCCCTCCACTTT. Its translation is CASSYSLREPADPYNSPLHF.